Below, 6 T cell receptor beta chains from the same sample are listed, as sequenced in a study of cytomegalovirus exposure and HLA in healthy donors. A multiplex PCR was run with 60 Vbeta primers and 13 Jbeta primers. Some clones are missing from TCRdb's copy, which holds only in-frame ones; the method was immunoSEQ multiplex PCR. Of 82,000 or so clones in the sample, 9.5% to 13% were seen once. The specimen sequenced was PBMCs. These receptors all stem from a man in his 60s in good health and CMV-seropositive.

Written as DNA, the CDR3 is TGTGCCAGCAGCCAAGTAGTCTCTGGAAACACCATATATTTT. Its translation: CASSQVVSGNTIYF. This chain connects TRBV14 to TRBJ1-3; D not certain. V dropped 1 base and J dropped 0 bases, with 4 bases sitting between them. Looked up from germline, CDR1 is SGHDN and CDR2 is FVKESK. This CDR3 is 14 amino acids long. Drawing the rest from reference TRBV14 and TRBJ1-3, the complete variable domain is EAGVTQFPSHSVIEKGQTVTLRCDPISGHDNLYWYRRVMGKEIKFLLHFVKESKQDESGMPNNRFLAERTGGTYSTLKVQPAELEDSGVYFCASSQVVSGNTIYFGEGSWLTVV.

In its sample, this clone was seen a few times. The chain is built from TRBV27 and TRBJ1-4, with D unresolved. The CDR3 consists of 16 residues. V was shortened by 5 bases and J by 0 bases, with 13 bases between the two germline ends. The germline CDR1 and CDR2 sequences are MNHEY and SMNVEV (reference sequence). CDR3 amino acids: CASSRLASATNEKLFF. CDR3 DNA sequence: TGTGCCAGCAGTCGACTGGCCTCAGCAACTAATGAAAAACTGTTTTTT.

V is TRBV18 and J is TRBJ1-2, with 8 bases identical to TRBD1. CDR3 size: 15 residues. In germline, CDR1 is KGHSH, CDR2 LQKENI. The trim removed 4 bases at V and 3 bases at J, leaving 7 bases unmatched. CDR3 nucleotide sequence: TGTGCCAGCTCACGGGAGACAGGGGCGGACTATGGCTACACCTTC. Translated, it gives CASSRETGADYGYTF. The full variable domain, in which reference TRBV18 and TRBJ1-2 provide the parts outside the CDR3, is NAGVMQNPRHLVRRRGQEARLRCSPMKGHSHVYWYRQLPEEGLKFMVYLQKENIIDESGMPKERFSAEFPKEGPSILRIQQVVRGDSAAYFCASSRETGADYGYTFGSGTRLTVV.

The rearrangement links TRBV7-9 to TRBJ2-7; a possible D gene is TRBD1 (6 bases). The CDR3 spans 14 residues. Trimming pared 5 bases from V and 6 bases from J, leaving 17 bases between. The V gene's germline CDR1 is SEHNR and CDR2 FQNEAQ (reference sequence). The CDR3 here is CASSGQGSSVEQYV. The CDR3 coding sequence is TGTGCCAGCAGCGGCCAGGGGTCCTCGGTCGAGCAGTACGTC.

The chain couples TRBV7-6 to TRBJ2-1, with TRBD2 matching over 11 bases. The ends lost 5 bases at V and 5 bases at J; junction bases unmatched: 5. The CDR3 length is 15 residues. The germline V gene encodes CDR1 SGHVS and CDR2 FNYEAQ. The CDR3 DNA follows: TGTGCCAGCAGCCTTGGGACTAGCGGAAACAATGAGCAGTTCTTC. Encoded protein: CASSLGTSGNNEQFF.

This clone was seen only once. The CDR3: CASSGAVPEQYV. CDR3 nucleotides: TGTGCCAGCAGTGGTGCGGTCCCCGAGCAGTACGTC. The chain employs TRBV2 and TRBJ2-7; D remains unclear. This CDR3 is 12 amino acids long. V was clipped by 4 bases and J by 6 bases, with 10 bases between them. The germline gives CDR1 SNHLY, CDR2 FYNNEI.